A single sample is the source of the 10 T cell receptor beta chains below, sequenced in a study of T-cell memory formation after mild COVID-19. TCRdb itself ran the 5' RACE reads through MiXCR, one entry per CDR3 protein. The data contain nearly 110,000 distinct CDR3 sequences, around 15% of them singletons. The source material was PBMCs or a T cell subset sorted from them (not recorded which). These receptors were taken from an adult woman who had mild COVID-19 (a few samples of this study predate the infection). Cell type and time point are not known.

The gene calls are TRBV7-9 and TRBJ2-7, with a possible D match to TRBD2 (5 bases). The CDR3 has 15 amino acids. The V end was cut by 5 bases, the J end by 2 bases, with 16 bases between. Per germline, CDR1 SEHNR and CDR2 FQNEAQ (reference sequence). DNA of the CDR3: TGTGCCAGCAGCCCTACCTCCGGGATCACCTACGAGCAGTACTTC. Translating gives CASSPTSGITYEQYF.

The chain recombines TRBV2 with TRBJ2-5, with D possibly matching TRBD1 (6 bases). CDR1 SNHLY and CDR2 FYNNEI come from the germline V gene. The CDR3 loop spans 14 amino acids. The V end lost 4 bases, the J end lost 4 bases, and 13 bases lay between the germline ends. The CDR3 DNA is TGTGCCAGCAGTGCTCCAAAGACAGGAGAGACCCAGTACTTC. This codes for CASSAPKTGETQYF.

This clonotype was seen only a few times. The genes are TRBV27 and TRBJ2-2; 8 nucleotides line up with TRBD1. V gave up 6 bases and J gave up 3 bases; unmatched junction bases: 6. The germline gives CDR1 MNHEY, CDR2 SMNVEV (reference sequence). The CDR3 covers 15 residues. As DNA, the CDR3 is TGTGCCAGCAGCCTCCGGACAGGGTACACCGGGGAGCTGTTTTTT. Amino acids: CASSLRTGYTGELFF.

This clonotype was counted many times. The chain uses TRBV27 and TRBJ2-3; 12 positions agree with TRBD2. The CDR3 extends over 16 amino acids. Germline assignment: CDR1 MNHEY and CDR2 SMNVEV (reference sequence). V lost 4 bases to trimming and J lost 4 bases; unmatched junction nucleotides: 6. Here the CDR3 DNA reads TGTGCCAGCAGTTCGTTACTAGCGGGAGGTGCAGATACGCAGTATTTT. Translated: CASSSLLAGGADTQYF.

As for this clonotype: Its ends do not fully match the called genes, so a read error is possible. The chain has TRBV7-7 and TRBJ2-3; D is possibly TRBD1 (7 bases). This CDR3 spans 15 amino acids. CDR1 and CDR2 from the germline V gene are SSHAT and FNYEAQ (reference sequence). CDR3 loop: CASSLGGGGGDTQYF. CDR3 DNA sequence: TGTGCTAGCAGCTTAGGCGGAGGGGGCGGGGATACGCAGTATTTT.

The chain employs TRBV12-3 or TRBV12-4 and TRBJ1-1; D is unclear. The CDR3 consists of 11 residues. V was shortened by 5 bases and J by 8 bases, with 9 bases between the two germline ends. CDR3 coding DNA: TGTGCCAGCAGTGCCCATGAGGAAGCTTTCTTT. Translated: CASSAHEEAFF.

This clonotype was observed a few times. The chain combines TRBV9 with TRBJ2-7, with 8 bases matching TRBD1. Trimming at V came to 4 bases and at J to 5 bases, leaving 8 bases not matched to a gene. Looked up from germline, CDR1 is SGDLS and CDR2 is YYNGEE. The CDR3 spans 14 residues. The CDR3 sequence: CASSPGQGPHEQYF. CDR3 coding DNA: TGTGCCAGCAGCCCCGGACAGGGTCCCCACGAGCAGTACTTC. Looking up the rest from reference TRBV9 and TRBJ2-7 gives the full variable domain: DSGVTQTPKHLITATGQRVTLRCSPRSGDLSVYWYQQSLDQGLQFLIQYYNGEERAKGNILERFSAQQFPDLHSELNLSSLELGDSALYFCASSPGQGPHEQYFGPGTRLTVT.

This clonotype was seen only a few times. The chain is built from TRBV19 and TRBJ2-2; no firm D call. From germline, CDR1 is LNHDA and CDR2 SQIVND (reference sequence). Trimming removed 1 base from V and 4 bases from J, with 10 bases in between. There are 15 residues in the CDR3. The CDR3 protein is CASSIVGAFTGELFF. The CDR3 bases are TGTGCCAGTAGTATAGTCGGAGCGTTCACCGGGGAGCTGTTTTTT.

This clonotype was found a few times. The chain recombines TRBV20-1 with TRBJ2-5; D is unresolved. This CDR3 comprises 9 residues. V dropped 7 bases and J dropped 6 bases, with 6 bases sitting between them. CDR1 DFQATT and CDR2 SNEGSKA come from the germline V gene (reference sequence). This CDR3 reads CSDPKTQYF. The CDR3 DNA reads TGCAGTGATCCGAAGACCCAGTACTTC.

The sample holds a few counts of this clonotype. This chain uses TRBV4-1 with TRBJ1-5, with 8 bases aligning to TRBD1. The length of the CDR3 is 16 residues. V lost 3 bases and J lost 7; bases outside the gene matches: 11. Germline V gene sequence: CDR1 MGHRA, CDR2 YSYEKL. CDR3 amino acids: CASSQYPGQANQPQHF. DNA of the CDR3: TGCGCCAGCAGCCAGTATCCGGGACAGGCGAACCAGCCCCAGCATTTT.